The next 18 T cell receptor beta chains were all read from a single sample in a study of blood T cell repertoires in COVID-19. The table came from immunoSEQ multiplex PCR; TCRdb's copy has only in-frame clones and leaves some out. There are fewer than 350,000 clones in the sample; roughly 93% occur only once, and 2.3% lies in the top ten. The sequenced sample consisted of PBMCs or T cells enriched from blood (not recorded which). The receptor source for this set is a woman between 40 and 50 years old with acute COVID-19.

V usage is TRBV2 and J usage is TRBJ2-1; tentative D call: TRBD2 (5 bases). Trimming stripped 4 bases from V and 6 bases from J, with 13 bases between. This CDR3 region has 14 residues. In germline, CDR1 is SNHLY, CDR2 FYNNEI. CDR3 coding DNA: TGTGCCAGCAGTGTGCTCCTAGCTTCCAATGAGCAGTTCTTC. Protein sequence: CASSVLLASNEQFF.

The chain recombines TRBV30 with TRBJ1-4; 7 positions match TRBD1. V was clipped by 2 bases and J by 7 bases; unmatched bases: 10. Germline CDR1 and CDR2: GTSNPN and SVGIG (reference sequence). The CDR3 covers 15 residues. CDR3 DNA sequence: TGTGCCTGGAGTACCAACAGGGGTCGGGGTGAAAAACTGTTTTTT. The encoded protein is CAWSTNRGRGEKLFF.

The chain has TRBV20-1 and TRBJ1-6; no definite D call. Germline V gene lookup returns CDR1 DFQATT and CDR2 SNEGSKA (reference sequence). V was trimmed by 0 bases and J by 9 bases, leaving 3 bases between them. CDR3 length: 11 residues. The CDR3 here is CSARDISPLHF. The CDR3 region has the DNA TGCAGTGCTAGAGATATTTCACCCCTCCACTTT.

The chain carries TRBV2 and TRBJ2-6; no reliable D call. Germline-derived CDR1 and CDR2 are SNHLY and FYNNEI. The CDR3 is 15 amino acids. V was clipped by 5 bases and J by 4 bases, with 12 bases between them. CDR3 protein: CASSLRSTGANVLTF. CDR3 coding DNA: TGTGCCAGCAGTCTTCGGAGTACCGGGGCCAACGTCCTGACTTTC.

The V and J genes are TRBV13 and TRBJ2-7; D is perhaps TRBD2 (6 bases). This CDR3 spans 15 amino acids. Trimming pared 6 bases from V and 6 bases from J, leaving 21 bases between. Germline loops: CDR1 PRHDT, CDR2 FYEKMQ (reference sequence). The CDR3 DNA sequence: TGTGCCAGCAGACTCGACGGCGGGACGGCCGGCGAGCAGTACTTC. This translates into CASRLDGGTAGEQYF.

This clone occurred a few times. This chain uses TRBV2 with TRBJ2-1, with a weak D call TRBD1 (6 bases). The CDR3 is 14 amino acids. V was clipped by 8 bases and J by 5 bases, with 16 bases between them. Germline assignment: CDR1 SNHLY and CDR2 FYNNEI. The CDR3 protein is CASHDRTKNNEQFF. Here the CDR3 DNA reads TGTGCCAGCCATGACAGGACGAAGAACAATGAGCAGTTCTTC.

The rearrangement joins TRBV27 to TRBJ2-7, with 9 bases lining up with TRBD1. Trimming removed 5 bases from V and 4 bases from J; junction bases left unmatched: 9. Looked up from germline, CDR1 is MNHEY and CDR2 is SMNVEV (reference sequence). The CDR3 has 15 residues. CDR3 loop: CASSPRDRASYEQYF. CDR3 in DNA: TGTGCCAGCAGTCCCAGGGACAGGGCTTCGTACGAGCAGTACTTC.

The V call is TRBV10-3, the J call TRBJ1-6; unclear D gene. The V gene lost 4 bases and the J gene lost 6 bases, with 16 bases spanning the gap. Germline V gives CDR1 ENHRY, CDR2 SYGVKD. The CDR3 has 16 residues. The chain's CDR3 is CAISVEGSGFNSPLHF. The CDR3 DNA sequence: TGTGCCATCAGTGTGGAAGGGAGTGGATTTAATTCACCCCTCCACTTT.

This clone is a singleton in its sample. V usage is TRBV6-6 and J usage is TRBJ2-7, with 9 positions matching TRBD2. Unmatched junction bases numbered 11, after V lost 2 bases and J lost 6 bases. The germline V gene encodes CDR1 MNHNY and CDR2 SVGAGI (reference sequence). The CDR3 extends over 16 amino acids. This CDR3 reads CASSYALGGGAGEQYF. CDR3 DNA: TGTGCCAGCAGTTACGCCTTAGGCGGGGGGGCTGGCGAGCAGTACTTC.

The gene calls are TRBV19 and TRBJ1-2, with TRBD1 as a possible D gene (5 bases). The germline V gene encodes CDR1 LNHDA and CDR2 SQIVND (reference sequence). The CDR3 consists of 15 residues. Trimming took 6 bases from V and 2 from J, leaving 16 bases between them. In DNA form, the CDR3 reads TGTGCCAGTAGCACTACGACAGTCCTAAACTATGGCTACACCTTC. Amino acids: CASSTTTVLNYGYTF.

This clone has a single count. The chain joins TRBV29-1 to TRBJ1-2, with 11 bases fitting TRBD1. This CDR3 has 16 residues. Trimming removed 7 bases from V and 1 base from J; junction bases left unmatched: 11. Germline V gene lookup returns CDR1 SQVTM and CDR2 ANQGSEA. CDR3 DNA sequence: TGCAGCGCCCGGACAGGGGGCTTAAACATTAACTATGGCTACACCTTC. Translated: CSARTGGLNINYGYTF.

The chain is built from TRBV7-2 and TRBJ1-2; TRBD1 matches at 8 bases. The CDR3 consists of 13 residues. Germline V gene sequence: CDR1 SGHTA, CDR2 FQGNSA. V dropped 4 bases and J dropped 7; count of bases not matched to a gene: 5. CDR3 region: CASSSGQGIGYTF. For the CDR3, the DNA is TGTGCCAGCAGCTCAGGACAGGGTATTGGCTACACCTTC.

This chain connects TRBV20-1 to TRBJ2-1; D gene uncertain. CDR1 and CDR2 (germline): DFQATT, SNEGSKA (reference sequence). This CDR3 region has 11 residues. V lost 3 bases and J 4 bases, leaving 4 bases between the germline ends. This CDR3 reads CSASSYNEQFF. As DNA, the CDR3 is TGCAGTGCTAGTTCTTACAATGAGCAGTTCTTC.

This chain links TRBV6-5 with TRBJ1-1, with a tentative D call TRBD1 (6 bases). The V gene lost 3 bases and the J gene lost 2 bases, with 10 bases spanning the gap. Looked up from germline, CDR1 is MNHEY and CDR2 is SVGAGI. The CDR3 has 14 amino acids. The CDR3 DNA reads TGTGCCAGCAGTTATCAGGACAGAAACACTGAAGCTTTCTTT. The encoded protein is CASSYQDRNTEAFF.

The CDR3 bases are TGCGCCAGCAGTGAGTCTCGACAGGTTAATAGCAATCAGCCCCAGCATTTT. Protein product: CASSESRQVNSNQPQHF. The chain has TRBV10-2 and TRBJ1-5, with TRBD1 as a possible D gene (6 bases). The CDR3 spans 17 residues. The V gene's germline CDR1 is WSHSY and CDR2 SAAADI. Trimming took 0 bases from V and 0 from J, leaving 12 bases between them.

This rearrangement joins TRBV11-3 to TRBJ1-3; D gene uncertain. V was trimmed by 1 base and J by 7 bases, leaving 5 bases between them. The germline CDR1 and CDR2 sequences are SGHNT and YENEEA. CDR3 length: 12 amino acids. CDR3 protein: CASSLVRNTIYF. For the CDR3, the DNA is TGTGCCAGCAGCTTAGTCAGGAACACCATATATTTT.

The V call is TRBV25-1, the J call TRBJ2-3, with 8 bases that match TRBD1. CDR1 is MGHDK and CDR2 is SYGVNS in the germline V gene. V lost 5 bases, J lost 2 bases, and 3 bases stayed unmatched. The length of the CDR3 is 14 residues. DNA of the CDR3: TGTGCCAGCAGTTACAGGGGGTACACAGATACGCAGTATTTT. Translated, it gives CASSYRGYTDTQYF.

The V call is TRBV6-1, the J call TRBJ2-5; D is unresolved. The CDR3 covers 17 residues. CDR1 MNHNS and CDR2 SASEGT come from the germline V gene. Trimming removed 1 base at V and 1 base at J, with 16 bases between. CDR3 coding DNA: TGTGCCAGCAGTGAAGAAGCTAGGCCTAGGCCCCAAGAGACCCAGTACTTC. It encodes CASSEEARPRPQETQYF.